What follows are 5 T cell receptor beta chains derived from one specimen sequenced in a study of PD-L1 blockade in urothelial cancer. Libraries were prepared by immunoSEQ multiplex PCR; TCRdb keeps only in-frame clonotypes and omits some of them. The data hold some 100,000 clones, with 91% observed a single time. The sample consisted of PBMCs, taken around atezolizumab (anti-PD-L1) treatment. The receptors stem from a woman older than 75 with urothelial cancer.

This clone was detected only a few times. The chain couples TRBV6-1 to TRBJ1-1; perhaps TRBD1 as D (6 bases). Germline V gives CDR1 MNHNS, CDR2 SASEGT. The CDR3 has 12 residues. Trimming left V 6 bases short and J 7 bases short, with 12 bases between. The CDR3 region is CASRIGQSEAFF. In nucleotides, the CDR3 is TGTGCCAGCAGGATCGGACAGAGTGAAGCTTTCTTT.

Regarding this clone: The sample contains more than one DNA sequence encoding this CDR3. The rearrangement uses TRBV28 and TRBJ1-2; 8 bases are shared with TRBD1. The CDR3 consists of 14 residues. CDR1 is MDHEN, CDR2 SYDVKM, per germline. Trimming cost V 3 bases and J 1 base; bases outside gene matches: 1. The CDR3 region is CASSFGQGNYGYTF. CDR3 bases: TGTGCCAGCAGTTTTGGACAGGGTAACTATGGCTACACCTTC.

This clone was detected only a few times. The CDR3 DNA sequence: TGTGCCAGCAGTGAAAACAGGGCCATTGGTGAGCAGTACTTC. Its translation: CASSENRAIGEQYF. This chain uses TRBV2 with TRBJ2-7; a possible D gene is TRBD1 (6 bases). CDR1 and CDR2 (germline): SNHLY, FYNNEI. Between the trimmed V and J ends, which lost 2 bases and 7 bases, there was a span of 15 bases. The CDR3 runs 14 residues. Filled out from reference TRBV2 and TRBJ2-7, the complete variable domain reads EPEVTQTPSHQVTQMGQEVILRCVPISNHLYFYWYRQILGQKVEFLVSFYNNEISEKSEIFDDQFSVERPDGSNFTLKIRSTKLEDSAMYFCASSENRAIGEQYFGPGTRLTVT.

The rearrangement links TRBV6-1 to TRBJ1-5, with D possibly TRBD1 on 5 matching bases. CDR3 size: 12 residues. V was clipped by 0 bases and J by 12 bases, with 9 bases between them. Germline CDR1 is MNHNS and CDR2 is SASEGT. The CDR3 region has the DNA TGTGCCAGCAGTGAAGCCCCAGGGATCCAGCATTTT. As protein: CASSEAPGIQHF.

V usage is TRBV25-1 and J usage is TRBJ2-1; TRBD2 aligns across 10 bases. V was clipped by 6 bases and J by 6 bases; unmatched bases: 14. This CDR3 spans 17 amino acids. Germline V gene lookup returns CDR1 MGHDK and CDR2 SYGVNS. The CDR3 DNA follows: TGTGCCAGCAGGGGGACCAGCGGGAGGGCCGGTCGCAATGAGCAGTTCTTC. Amino acids: CASRGTSGRAGRNEQFF.